In its sample, the clone carrying this T cell receptor (beta chain) was seen once. The sample originates from a study of T cell changes during pregnancy in multiple sclerosis. V gave up 8 bases and J gave up 2 bases, with 9 bases separating them. The CDR3 extends over 13 amino acids. From germline, CDR1 is MNHEY and CDR2 SMNVEV (reference sequence). Data came from immunoSEQ multiplex PCR; TCRdb stores just in-frame clones and leaves some out. The sample carries some 40,000 clones, approximately 92% recorded once. The chain joins TRBV27 to TRBJ2-2; maybe TRBD2 (6 bases). This clonotype originated in a female donor with multiple sclerosis, enrolled in a pregnancy study. Sequences were derived from CD8+ T cells from peripheral blood mononuclear cells, sampled before pregnancy. The CDR3 spells CASGGLNTGELFF. CDR3 DNA sequence: TGTGCCAGCGGGGGACTCAACACCGGGGAGCTGTTTTTT.